This T cell receptor beta chain was recorded in a study of blood T cells in healthy people across ages. General observations from the study: Age brought a roughly linear fall in TCR beta diversity measured per million T cells.

With a J-beta primer mix and a sample-barcoded 5' primer, a second PCR ran 7 to 11 cycles. Every molecule of cDNA carried a tag from a template-switch adaptor with 12 random nucleotides. From the 5' RACE reads, TCRdb called clonotypes with MiXCR, one entry per CDR3 protein. This table has 600,000 to 650,000 distinct CDR3 sequences, 45% to 65% appearing once. Germline CDR1 and CDR2: LNHNV and YYDKDF (reference sequence). Deletions cut 0 bases from V and 1 base from J, with 9 bases between. This CDR3 comprises 16 residues. Turning to this clonotype: What it binds is unknown.

The chain couples TRBV15 to TRBJ1-4; D is ambiguous. The TCR was taken from a man aged 55-75 years in good health. Sequencing was performed on blood. The CDR3 is CATSRDLGLTNEKLFF. CDR3 nucleotides: TGTGCCACCAGCAGAGACTTGGGCTTAACTAATGAAAAACTGTTTTTT.